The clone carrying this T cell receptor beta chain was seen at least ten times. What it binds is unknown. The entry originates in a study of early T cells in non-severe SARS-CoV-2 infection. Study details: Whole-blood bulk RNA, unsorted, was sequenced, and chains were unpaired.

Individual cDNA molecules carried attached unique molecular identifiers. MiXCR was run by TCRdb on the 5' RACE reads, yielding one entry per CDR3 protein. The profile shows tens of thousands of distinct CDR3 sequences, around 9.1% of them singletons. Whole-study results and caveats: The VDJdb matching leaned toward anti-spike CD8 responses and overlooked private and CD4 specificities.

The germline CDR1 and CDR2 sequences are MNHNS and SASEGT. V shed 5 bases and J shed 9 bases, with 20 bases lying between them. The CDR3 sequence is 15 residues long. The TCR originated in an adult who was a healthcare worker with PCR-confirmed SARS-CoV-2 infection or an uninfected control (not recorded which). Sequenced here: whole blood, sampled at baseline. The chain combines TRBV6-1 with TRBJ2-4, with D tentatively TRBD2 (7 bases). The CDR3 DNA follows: TGTGCCAGCAGTAAAAGTTGGGCGGGGGCAGGCATTCAGTACTTC. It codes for CASSKSWAGAGIQYF.